This T cell receptor (beta chain) was observed in a study of radiotherapy plus CTLA-4 blockade in lung cancer. Overall study: Objective responses arose in approximately 19% of patients, and under 40% experienced disease control.

Study-level findings and limits: Clones of tumor-derived TCRs expanded in blood after radiotherapy plus ipilimumab.

Patients in the study, people with chemo-refractory metastatic non-small-cell lung cancer, received focal radiation plus ipilimumab CTLA-4 blockade. Note on this clone: The antigen is undetermined.

Repertoires were generated with immunoSEQ multiplex PCR, while TCRdb's copy carries only in-frame clones and drops some. The repertoire has about 46,000 clones, approximately 80% of them found once; the top ten carry over 2%. The CDR3 consists of 14 residues. CDR1 is MNHEY and CDR2 is SMNVEV in the germline V gene (reference sequence). V was pared by 3 bases and J by 10 bases, with 16 bases between. The chain uses TRBV27 and TRBJ2-1; the D gene is possibly TRBD1 (7 bases). The sample was peripheral blood, taken from a patient treated with radiotherapy plus ipilimumab. This receptor was taken from a human donor with non-small cell lung cancer whose response to radiotherapy plus ipilimumab could not be evaluated. CDR3 bases: TGTGCCAGCAGTTTGGGACTCCCAGGGGGAGAGCAGTTCTTC. Its protein product is CASSLGLPGGEQFF.